This T cell receptor (beta chain) is drawn from a study of T cells in Graves' hyperthyroidism and ophthalmopathy. Study overall: Peripheral blood specimens were obtained at initial diagnosis, prior to any treatment.

Broader study findings: Within blood appeared most thyroid clonotypes that had expanded above 0.001.

Amplified TCR beta CDR3 regions derived from RNA transcripts. The study used the HTBI primer set for a first-round RT-PCR of the TCR CDR3. TCRdb redid the calling of the multiplex PCR reads with MiXCR, one entry per CDR3 protein. The sample comprises about 510,000 distinct CDR3 sequences, 13% to 15% of which are singletons, and around 13% rests with the top ten. This clonotype was detected many times. Its specificity is unknown. The V segment lost 4 bases and the J segment 6 bases; nucleotides outside the gene matches: 6. The germline V gene has CDR1 SNHLY and CDR2 FYNNEI. The CDR3 runs to 14 residues. Patients between 18 and 65 years old had hyperthyroidism, newly diagnosed and lasting under 2 months.

The sequence came from a woman aged 40 to 50 with Graves' hyperthyroidism. Specimen: blood. The V call is TRBV2, the J call TRBJ2-3; 8 bases align to TRBD2. CDR3 residues: CASSVSGREDTQYF. CDR3 coding DNA: TGTGCCAGCAGTGTATCCGGGAGGGAGGATACGCAGTATTTT.